This TCR beta chain was recovered during a study of T cells after posttransplantation cyclophosphamide. General observations from the study: Skin or GI-infiltrating T cells shared few TRB sequences with blood. TRB clonality was highly associated with recipient CMV seropositivity and reactivation. Donor CD8+ memory clones often dominated recipient blood repertoires at later times.

CDR3 length: 16 residues. CDR1 is LGHNA and CDR2 is YNFKEQ in the germline V gene. V was shortened by 4 bases and J by 7 bases, with 20 bases between the two germline ends. Here immunoSEQ multiplex PCR was the method, and the copy in TCRdb shows in-frame clones only, minus some. There are over 2,500 clones in the sample, none observed a single time. At least ten counts were recorded for this clone. Antigen: not known. Treatment was busulfan-fludarabine conditioning, a marrow graft, and cyclophosphamide on days +3 and +4. The sample consisted of PBMCs, taken 32 days after allogeneic stem cell transplant with posttransplant cyclophosphamide. The clonotype comes from a female patient aged 50-60 years who received an allogeneic stem cell transplant from a related donor, was CMV-positive, and had no GVHD. Some T cells may have originated in the graft donor. The chain uses TRBV4-2 and TRBJ1-5; D perhaps matches TRBD1 (6 bases). CDR3 bases: TGTGCCAGCAGCCCCTTCGGGGTGGGGGCCAGACAGCCCCAGCATTTT. Amino acid sequence: CASSPFGVGARQPQHF.